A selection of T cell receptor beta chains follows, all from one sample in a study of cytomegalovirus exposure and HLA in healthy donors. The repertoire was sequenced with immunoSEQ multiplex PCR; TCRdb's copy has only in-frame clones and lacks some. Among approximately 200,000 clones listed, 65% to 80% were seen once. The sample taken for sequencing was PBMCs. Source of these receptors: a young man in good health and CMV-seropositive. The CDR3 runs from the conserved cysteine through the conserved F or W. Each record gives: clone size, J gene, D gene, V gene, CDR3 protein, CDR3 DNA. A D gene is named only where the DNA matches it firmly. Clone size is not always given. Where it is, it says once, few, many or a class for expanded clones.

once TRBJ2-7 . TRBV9 CASSVGSSSTYEQYF TGTGCCAGCAGCGTAGGGAGCAGCAGCACCTACGAGCAGTACTTC
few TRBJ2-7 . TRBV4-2 CASSQESGKSGAEQYF TGTGCCAGCAGCCAAGAGTCAGGGAAAAGTGGGGCGGAGCAGTACTTC
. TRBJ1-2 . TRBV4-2 CASSQDRSQGRYGYTF TGTGCCAGCAGCCAAGATAGGTCCCAGGGGCGGTATGGCTACACCTTC
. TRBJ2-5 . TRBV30 CACHGEGWGGTQYF TGTGCCTGCCACGGGGAAGGGTGGGGAGGGACCCAGTACTTC
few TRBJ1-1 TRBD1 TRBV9 CASSTTGSGTEAFF TGTGCCAGCAGCACGACAGGGTCTGGCACTGAAGCTTTCTTT
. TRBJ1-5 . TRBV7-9 CASSFSGSNQPQHF TGTGCCAGCAGCTTTTCAGGGAGCAATCAGCCCCAGCATTTT
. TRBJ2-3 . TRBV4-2 CASSQEFSSTDTQYF TGTGCCAGCAGCCAAGAATTCTCTAGCACAGATACGCAGTATTTT
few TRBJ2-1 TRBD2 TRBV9 CASSGIGLAGVGEQFF TGTGCCAGCAGCGGGATAGGACTAGCGGGAGTTGGTGAGCAGTTCTTC
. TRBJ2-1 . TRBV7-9 CASSSPPPLLSSYNEQFF TGTGCCAGCAGCAGCCCCCCGCCCCTTCTGAGCTCCTACAATGAGCAGTTCTTC
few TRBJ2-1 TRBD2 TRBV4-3 CASSQALAGESYNEQFF TGCGCCAGCAGCCAGGCTTTGGCGGGAGAATCCTACAATGAGCAGTTCTTC
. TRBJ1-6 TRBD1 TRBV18 CASSPPGQHSPLHF TGTGCCAGCTCACCACCGGGACAGCATTCACCCCTCCACTTT
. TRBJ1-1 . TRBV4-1 CASSQPKRNTEAFF TGCGCCAGCAGCCAACCTAAAAGAAACACTGAAGCTTTCTTT
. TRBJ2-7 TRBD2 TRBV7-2 CASSSPSGRAYEQYF TGTGCCAGCAGCTCCCCTAGCGGGAGGGCATACGAGCAGTACTTC
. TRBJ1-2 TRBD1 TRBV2 CASNHRGPDYGYTF TGTGCCAGCAATCACAGGGGGCCCGACTATGGCTACACCTTC
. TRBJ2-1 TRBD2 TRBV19 CAIAGYSDEQFF TGTGCCATAGCGGGGTATTCCGATGAGCAGTTCTTC
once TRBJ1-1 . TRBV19 CASYDGKANTEAFF TGTGCCAGTTACGACGGGAAGGCGAACACTGAAGCTTTCTTT
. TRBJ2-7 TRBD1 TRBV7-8 CASSLGTGSYEQYF TGTGCCAGCAGCTTAGGGACAGGGTCCTACGAGCAGTACTTC
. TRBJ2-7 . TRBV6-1 CASRRGGRGEKEQYF TGTGCCAGCAGACGAGGGGGCAGGGGGGAGAAAGAGCAGTACTTC
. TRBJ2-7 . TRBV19 CASSMGRTSYEQYF TGTGCCAGTAGTATGGGCAGAACCTCCTACGAGCAGTACTTC
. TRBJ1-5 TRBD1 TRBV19 CASSMTGDQPQHF TGTGCCAGTAGTATGACAGGGGATCAGCCCCAGCATTTT
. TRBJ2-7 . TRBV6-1 CASSAGKNPYEQYF TGTGCCAGCAGCGCCGGTAAAAATCCCTACGAGCAGTACTTC
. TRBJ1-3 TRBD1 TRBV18 CASSPTGTGNTIYF TGTGCCAGCTCACCGACAGGGACTGGAAACACCATATATTTT
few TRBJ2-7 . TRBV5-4 CASSETAPTPGEQYF TGTGCCAGCAGCGAAACGGCCCCTACTCCGGGAGAGCAGTACTTC
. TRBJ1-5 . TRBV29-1 CSVDGGGSNQPQHF TGCAGCGTTGATGGGGGGGGTAGCAATCAGCCCCAGCATTTT
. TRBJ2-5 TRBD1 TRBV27 CASSLSGRGQETQYF TGTGCCAGCAGTTTATCAGGCAGGGGGCAAGAGACCCAGTACTTC
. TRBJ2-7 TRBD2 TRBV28 CASSPPRGGPEQYF TGTGCCAGCAGTCCACCCCGGGGAGGGCCCGAGCAGTACTTC
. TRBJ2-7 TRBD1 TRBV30 CALLQGVAYEQYF TGTGCCTTACTGCAGGGGGTCGCCTACGAGCAGTACTTC
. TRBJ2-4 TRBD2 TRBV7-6 CASSPVIAGSSIQYF TGTGCCAGCAGCCCCGTCATAGCGGGGTCTAGCATTCAGTACTTC
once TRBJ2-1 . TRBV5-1 CASSLAVGENNEQFF TGCGCCAGCAGCTTGGCAGTCGGGGAGAACAATGAGCAGTTCTTC
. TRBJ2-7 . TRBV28 CASSFRGYEQYF TGTGCCAGCAGTTTTCGAGGTTACGAGCAGTACTTC
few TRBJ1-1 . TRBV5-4 CASSLLAENTEAFF TGTGCCAGCAGCTTGCTGGCAGAAAACACTGAAGCTTTCTTT
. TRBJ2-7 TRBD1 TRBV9 CASSVGDRTSYEQYF TGTGCCAGCAGCGTAGGGGACAGGACCTCCTACGAGCAGTACTTC
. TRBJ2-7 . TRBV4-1 CASSQPLGRYEQYF TGCGCCAGCAGCCAACCTTTGGGGAGGTACGAGCAGTACTTC
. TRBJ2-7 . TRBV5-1 CASSPRREGEQYF TGCGCCAGCAGCCCACGTCGAGAGGGTGAGCAGTACTTC
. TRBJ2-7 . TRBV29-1 CSVLTSFSRYEQYF TGCAGCGTTCTGACTTCGTTTAGCCGGTACGAGCAGTACTTC
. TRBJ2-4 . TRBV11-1 CASSSWGGQEQYF TGTGCCAGCAGCTCCTGGGGGGGACAGGAACAGTACTTC
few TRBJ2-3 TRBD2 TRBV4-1 CASSRRLLAGGTDTQYF TGCGCCAGCAGCCGAAGGCTCCTAGCGGGGGGCACAGATACGCAGTATTTT
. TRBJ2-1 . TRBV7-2 CASSLNDRRSQFF TGTGCCAGCAGCTTAAACGACAGGCGCAGTCAGTTCTTC
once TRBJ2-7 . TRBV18 CASSPRQISYEQYF TGTGCCAGCTCACCACGGCAGATTTCCTACGAGCAGTACTTC
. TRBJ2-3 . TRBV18 CASSPENGGTQYF TGTGCCAGCTCACCGGAGAACGGGGGTACGCAGTATTTT
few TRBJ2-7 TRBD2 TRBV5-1 CASSLIAGAGEQYF TGCGCCAGCAGCTTAATAGCGGGGGCTGGCGAGCAGTACTTC
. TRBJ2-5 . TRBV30 CAARPASAGETQYF TGTGCCGCGCGTCCGGCTAGCGCTGGGGAGACCCAGTACTTC
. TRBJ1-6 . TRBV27 CASSTGSRDSPLHF TGTGCCAGCAGTACCGGGAGCCGAGATTCACCCCTCCACTTT
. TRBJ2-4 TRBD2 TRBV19 CASSETSGRAWGKNIQYF TGTGCCAGTAGTGAGACTAGCGGGAGGGCCTGGGGCAAAAACATTCAGTACTTC
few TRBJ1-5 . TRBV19 CASSTLSLRPQHF TGTGCCAGTAGTACTCTCTCTCTGCGGCCCCAGCATTTT
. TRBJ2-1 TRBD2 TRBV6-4 CASSDSGRGAYNEQFF TGTGCCAGCAGTGACTCGGGGCGGGGGGCCTACAATGAGCAGTTCTTC
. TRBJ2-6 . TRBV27 CASSLARVPGANVLTF TGTGCCAGCAGTTTGGCCAGGGTACCTGGGGCCAACGTCCTGACTTTC
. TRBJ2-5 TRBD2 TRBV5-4 CASSLGGGSGGQETQYF TGTGCCAGCAGCTTGGGGGGGGGTAGCGGGGGTCAAGAGACCCAGTACTTC
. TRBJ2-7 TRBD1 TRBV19 CASSMRQGYEQYF TGTGCCAGTAGTATGCGACAGGGCTACGAGCAGTACTTC
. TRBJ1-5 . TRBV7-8 CASSLATQTGISNQPQHF TGTGCCAGCAGCTTAGCGACTCAGACAGGTATAAGCAATCAGCCCCAGCATTTT
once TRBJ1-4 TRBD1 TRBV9 CASSAEDRPHSAGKLFF TGTGCCAGCAGCGCGGAGGACAGGCCACACTCAGCTGGAAAACTGTTTTTT
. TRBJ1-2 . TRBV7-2 CASSLSGLSGYGYTF TGTGCCAGCAGCTTATCTGGACTGAGTGGCTATGGCTACACCTTC
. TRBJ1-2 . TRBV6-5 CASSYYDEGDYGYTF TGTGCCAGCAGTTACTATGATGAGGGGGACTATGGCTACACCTTC
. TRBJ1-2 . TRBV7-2 CASSLNGESYTF TGTGCCAGCAGCTTAAACGGTGAGAGCTACACCTTC
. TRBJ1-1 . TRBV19 CATRGGSGNWGTEAFF TGTGCCACCCGTGGGGGGAGCGGGAATTGGGGCACTGAAGCTTTCTTT